The 22 T cell receptor beta chains reported below all come from one sample, sequenced in a study of T cells in Graves' hyperthyroidism and ophthalmopathy. Amplification targeted TCR beta CDR3 regions from RNA transcripts. Using the HTBI primer set, a first-round RT-PCR was run on the TCR CDR3. TCRdb recomputed calls from the multiplex PCR reads with MiXCR, one row per CDR3 protein. The sample lists nearly 750,000 distinct CDR3 sequences, 30% to 40% occurring once. Sequencing input: blood. These receptor sequences come from a woman aged 40-49 years with Graves' hyperthyroidism.

This chain joins TRBV6-2 or TRBV6-3 and TRBJ1-6; maybe TRBD1 (5 bases). The V end lost 8 bases, the J end lost 9 bases, and 17 bases lay between the germline ends. CDR3 size: 14 residues. CDR1 and CDR2 from the germline V gene are MNHEY and SVGEGT. The CDR3 protein is CASLLGADFSPLHF. CDR3 nucleotides: TGTGCCAGCTTGCTAGGGGCCGACTTTTCACCCCTCCACTTT.

Ten or more counts support this clonotype. The CDR3 nucleotides read TGTGCCAGCAGCTCACGGGAGGCCTACGAGCAGTACTTC. As protein: CASSSREAYEQYF. The rearrangement joins TRBV7-2 to TRBJ2-7; 7 bases match TRBD2. Germline lookup yields CDR1 SGHTA and CDR2 FQGNSA. The trim removed 4 bases at V and 2 bases at J, leaving 2 bases unmatched. This CDR3 comprises 13 residues.

The genes are TRBV2 and TRBJ1-1, with D hard to call. CDR1 and CDR2 from the germline V gene are SNHLY and FYNNEI. The V end was cut by 8 bases, the J end by 1 base, with 14 bases between. The CDR3 totals 14 residues. CDR3 DNA sequence: TGTGCCAGCTCACAAACCGGGGAGAACACTGAAGCTTTCTTT. It yields the protein CASSQTGENTEAFF.

This rearrangement joins TRBV13 to TRBJ2-5, with TRBD1 matching 9 bases. Looked up from germline, CDR1 is PRHDT and CDR2 is FYEKMQ (reference sequence). The ends lost 6 bases at V and 5 bases at J; junction bases unmatched: 19. This CDR3 contains 18 residues. The CDR3 nucleotides are TGTGCCAGCAGTTTCCGCCAATACACAGGGGGCGAAGGGGAGACCCAGTACTTC. Encoded protein: CASSFRQYTGGEGETQYF.

This clonotype has just a few counts. The rearrangement joins TRBV29-1 to TRBJ2-5; TRBD2 is a possible D gene (6 bases). The J call is uncertain, as TRBJ2-7 better fits the DNA end. This CDR3 region has 14 residues. The germline V gene encodes CDR1 SQVTM and CDR2 ANQGSEA. CDR3 sequence: CSVEIAGTVYEQYF. In DNA, the CDR3 is TGCAGCGTCGAGATCGCCGGGACTGTCTACGAGCAGTACTTC.

This rearrangement joins TRBV7-9 to TRBJ1-2, with D maybe TRBD1 (5 bases). V gave up 5 bases and J gave up 3 bases, with 19 bases separating them. The germline gives CDR1 SEHNR, CDR2 FQNEAQ (reference sequence). CDR3 length equals 16 residues. CDR3 in amino acids: CASSPRGTAPDYGYTF. The DNA for the CDR3 is TGTGCCAGCAGCCCCCGGGGGACCGCGCCGGACTATGGCTACACCTTC.

The CDR3 loop is CASSIDGTGGFYEQYF. DNA of the CDR3: TGTGCCAGTAGTATAGATGGGACAGGGGGCTTCTACGAGCAGTACTTC. The chain is built from TRBV19 and TRBJ2-7, with 12 bases lining up with TRBD1. CDR1 is LNHDA, CDR2 SQIVND, per germline (reference sequence). Trimming at V came to 0 bases and at J to 3 bases, leaving 3 bases not matched to a gene. This CDR3 has 16 residues.

Ten or more counts support this clonotype. The chain uses TRBV7-9 and TRBJ1-2; unclear D gene. CDR3 size: 12 residues. V lost 5 bases, J lost 6 bases, and 10 bases lay in between. Looked up from germline, CDR1 is SEHNR and CDR2 is FQNEAQ (reference sequence). CDR3 in amino acids: CASSPLQHGYTF. The CDR3 bases are TGTGCCAGCAGCCCGCTCCAACATGGCTACACCTTC.

The chain employs TRBV25-1 and TRBJ1-2; no clear D. The CDR3 is 10 residues long. Trimming took off 8 bases at V and 7 bases at J, with 8 bases between the two ends. The germline V gene encodes CDR1 MGHDK and CDR2 SYGVNS. CDR3: CASGYCGYTF. CDR3 DNA sequence: TGTGCCAGCGGCTACTGTGGCTACACCTTC.

This clonotype was seen a handful of times. This rearrangement joins TRBV7-2 to TRBJ2-2; D might be TRBD1 (6 bases). The CDR3 is 15 residues long. Deletions cut 4 bases from V and 8 bases from J, with 17 bases between. Germline V gene sequence: CDR1 SGHTA, CDR2 FQGNSA. The DNA for the CDR3 is TGTGCCAGCAGCTCCAGACGACAGGAGCGGGGGGAGCTGTTTTTT. This codes for CASSSRRQERGELFF. The variable domain in full, with the rest retrieved from reference TRBV7-2 and TRBJ2-2, is GAGVSQSPSNKVTEKGKDVELRCDPISGHTALYWYRQSLGQGLEFLIYFQGNSAPDKSGLPSDRFSAERTGGSVSTLTIQRTQQEDSAVYLCASSSRRQERGELFFGEGSRLTVL.

This clonotype has only a few counts. This chain links TRBV19 with TRBJ2-7; 7 nucleotides match TRBD1. Germline loops: CDR1 LNHDA, CDR2 SQIVND (reference sequence). V shed 3 bases, J shed 2 bases, and the junction held 7 bases outside the gene matches. CDR3 size: 15 residues. CDR3 nucleotides: TGTGCCAGTAGTATGGTAGGTCAGGGGGCCTACGAGCAGTACTTC. Translation: CASSMVGQGAYEQYF.

The rearrangement uses TRBV9 and TRBJ2-3, with TRBD2 as a possible D gene (7 bases). CDR1 and CDR2 from the germline V gene are SGDLS and YYNGEE. This CDR3 has 16 residues. Trimming removed 3 bases at V and 4 bases at J, with 18 bases between. This CDR3 is CASSGSAGARSDTQYF. The CDR3 coding sequence is TGTGCCAGCAGCGGTTCTGCGGGGGCAAGGTCAGATACGCAGTATTTT.

This clonotype has ten or more counts. This chain uses TRBV28 with TRBJ2-7; unclear D gene. Deletions cut 7 bases from V and 4 bases from J, with 11 bases between. Looked up from germline, CDR1 is MDHEN and CDR2 is SYDVKM. The CDR3 extends over 12 amino acids. The CDR3 DNA follows: TGTGCCAGCACTAACCTTGGGTACGAGCAGTACTTC. This codes for CASTNLGYEQYF.

This clonotype was counted ten times or more. J is TRBJ2-2 and V is TRBV11-2; D might be TRBD1 or TRBD2, each matching 5 bases. V was cut by 1 base and J by 6 bases, with 15 bases left in between. From germline, CDR1 is SGHAT and CDR2 FQNNGV. The CDR3 is 16 amino acids. CDR3 nucleotide sequence: TGTGCCAGCAGCTTAGTTTGGGACCCGAGTCCCGGGGAGCTGTTTTTT. This translates into CASSLVWDPSPGELFF.

In this sample, this clonotype turned up many times. The genes are TRBV12-3 or TRBV12-4 and TRBJ1-6; D ambiguous. V lost 4 bases to trimming and J lost 5 bases, with 6 bases between them. The CDR3 runs 13 residues. CDR3 bases: TGTGCCAGCAGTTGGGCCCATAATTCACCCCTCCACTTT. Protein: CASSWAHNSPLHF.

V usage is TRBV19 and J usage is TRBJ1-2, with no clear D. The V and J ends lost 2 bases and 6 bases respectively, with 13 bases between them. Germline V lookup: CDR1 LNHDA, CDR2 SQIVND (reference sequence). The CDR3 consists of 14 residues. The CDR3 bases are TGTGCCAGTAGTATATCGGGATTTACAAATGGCTACACCTTC. Translated: CASSISGFTNGYTF.

This clonotype has a handful of counts. J is TRBJ2-2 and V is TRBV7-9, with 9 nucleotides matching TRBD1. Germline assignment: CDR1 SEHNR and CDR2 FQNEAQ (reference sequence). CDR3 length equals 15 residues. The ends lost 4 bases at V and 6 bases at J; junction bases unmatched: 6. The CDR3 DNA reads as TGTGCCAGCAGCTCGGACAGGGGAGGGCCCGGGGAGCTGTTTTTT. This gives the protein CASSSDRGGPGELFF.

The J gene is TRBJ2-3, the V gene TRBV24-1, with D perhaps TRBD1 (5 bases). The germline V and J ends were trimmed by 7 bases and 2 bases, with 12 bases remaining between them. Looked up from germline, CDR1 is KGHDR and CDR2 is SFDVKD. This CDR3 contains 14 residues. The CDR3 bases are TGTGCCACCAGAGACAGACGTTCCACAGATACGCAGTATTTT. The encoded protein is CATRDRRSTDTQYF.

The chain joins TRBV20-1 to TRBJ1-5, with D unclear. V was trimmed by 0 bases and J by 7 bases, leaving 19 bases between them. The CDR3 contains 16 residues. Germline CDR1 reads DFQATT; CDR2 reads SNEGSKA (reference sequence). In DNA form, the CDR3 reads TGCAGTGCTAGAGATTTTTACGGGGTCGGCAGACAGCCCCAGCATTTT. Translating gives CSARDFYGVGRQPQHF.

This clonotype was seen more than once but under ten times. The genes are TRBV30 and TRBJ2-7; D is unresolved. The CDR3 totals 11 residues. Germline V gene sequence: CDR1 GTSNPN, CDR2 SVGIG (reference sequence). Trimming pared 6 bases from V and 3 bases from J, leaving 9 bases between. CDR3 coding DNA: TGTGCCTGCTCGGTGAACTACGAGCAGTACTTC. This sequence encodes CACSVNYEQYF.

The chain uses TRBV29-1 and TRBJ1-2; no definite D call. CDR3 length: 12 residues. Trimming removed 8 bases at V and 1 base at J, with 11 bases between. The germline V gene has CDR1 SQVTM and CDR2 ANQGSEA. Here the CDR3 DNA reads TGCAGCCGGTCTCAGCTTAACTATGGCTACACCTTC. Protein sequence: CSRSQLNYGYTF.

This clonotype was observed once. V gene TRBV15 combines with J gene TRBJ2-7; D is possibly TRBD1 (6 bases). Per germline, CDR1 LNHNV and CDR2 YYDKDF (reference sequence). The CDR3 contains 16 residues. V dropped 0 bases and J dropped 9 bases, with 21 bases sitting between them. The CDR3 bases are TGTGCCACCAGCAGAGATCGCCACACAGGGTCGAGGGGGCAGTACTTC. Amino acids: CATSRDRHTGSRGQYF. The full variable domain, with the rest looked up from reference TRBV15 and TRBJ2-7, is DAMVIQNPRYQVTQFGKPVTLSCSQTLNHNVMYWYQQKSSQAPKLLFHYYDKDFNNEADTPDNFQSRRPNTSFCFLDIRSPGLGDTAMYLCATSRDRHTGSRGQYFGPGTRLTVT.